This TCR beta chain was observed in a study of immune cell composition in non-small cell lung cancer. Study context: Most cases were lung adenocarcinoma or squamous cell carcinoma.

V lost 5 bases and J lost 3, with 14 bases in between. The germline V gene has CDR1 LNHDA and CDR2 SQIVND (reference sequence). This CDR3 spans 14 amino acids. This clone has more than one count but fewer than ten. Normal lung sampling was at least 3 cm from the tumour, as distant as possible. TCRdb's table, derived via immunoSEQ multiplex PCR, lists solely in-frame clones and lacks some. The sample yields 3,000 to 4,500 clones, 74% seen once. The TCR originated in a human donor with non-small cell lung cancer. The sequenced sample was non-adjacent lung tissue. This chain joins TRBV19 and TRBJ2-7; D is possibly TRBD2 (6 bases). CDR3 coding DNA: TGTGCCAGTAGTTTCAGGGTCGGGGGCTACGAGCAGTACTTC. Protein: CASSFRVGGYEQYF. The full variable domain, with the rest looked up from reference TRBV19 and TRBJ2-7, is DGGITQSPKYLFRKEGQNVTLSCEQNLNHDAMYWYRQDPGQGLRLIYYSQIVNDFQKGDIAEGYSVSREKKESFPLTVTSAQKNPTAFYLCASSFRVGGYEQYFGPGTRLTVT.